A single sample is the source of the 30 T cell receptor beta chains below, sequenced in a study of shared clonotypes between healthy human individuals (dated by TCRdb to 2020 to 2022). Libraries were made using the immunoSEQ multiplex PCR assay. TCRdb retrieved this table from immuneACCESS and kept in-frame rearrangements only. Not all clones are present; in checked studies, unresolved V genes account for under half, and no reason is known for the remainder. The sample includes over a million clones, with more than 95% observed a single time. Approximately 1.2% of the sample is in the top ten clones. Sample: naive CD4+ T cells sorted from blood. Sample cell subset or site, as interpreted from the label and publication: CD45RA+ positively selected. The receptors were gathered from a man aged 25 to 45 in good health.

This clone showed up just once. The rearrangement joins TRBV11-2 to TRBJ2-7, with 8 bases that match TRBD1. This CDR3 is 16 amino acids long. V dropped 3 bases and J dropped 3; count of bases not matched to a gene: 10. Germline V CDR1 and CDR2: SGHAT, FQNNGV. CDR3 sequence reads: CASSFSTSDRGYEQYF. The CDR3 DNA reads TGTGCCAGCAGCTTTAGTACAAGTGACAGGGGCTACGAGCAGTACTTC.

V gene TRBV5-4 combines with J gene TRBJ1-3; D might be TRBD1 (6 bases). Germline CDR1 SGHNT, CDR2 YYREEE (reference sequence). Trimming took off 3 bases at V and 4 bases at J, with 11 bases between the two ends. The CDR3 is 14 residues long. The CDR3 sequence is CASSYSGAGNTIYF. The CDR3 nucleotides read TGTGCCAGCAGCTACTCAGGGGCAGGAAACACCATATATTTT.

The V and J genes are TRBV4-1 and TRBJ2-3; the D gene is possibly TRBD2 (5 bases). CDR1 and CDR2 (germline): MGHRA, YSYEKL. V gave up 5 bases and J gave up 0 bases, with 12 bases separating them. The CDR3 runs 15 residues. CDR3 in amino acids: CASSLSGTSTDTQYF. Written as DNA, the CDR3 is TGCGCCAGCAGCTTAAGCGGAACTAGCACAGATACGCAGTATTTT.

The chain employs TRBV7-2 and TRBJ2-5; weak D call: TRBD1 (5 bases). V was trimmed by 5 bases and J by 5 bases, leaving 15 bases between them. The germline CDR1 and CDR2 sequences are SGHTA and FQGNSA. There are 14 residues in the CDR3. The chain's CDR3 is CASSQGLRAETQYF. CDR3 sequence (DNA): TGTGCCAGCAGCCAGGGTCTTAGGGCGGAGACCCAGTACTTC.

V is TRBV6-4 and J is TRBJ2-1; TRBD1 might be the D (6 bases). The CDR3 contains 15 residues. V was trimmed by 5 bases and J by 8 bases, leaving 19 bases between them. Germline V gives CDR1 MRHNA, CDR2 SNTAGT. The CDR3 region is CASSLGLRGGDEQFF. CDR3 nucleotides: TGTGCCAGCAGTCTGGGTCTTAGAGGGGGAGATGAGCAGTTCTTC.

The rearrangement links TRBV2 to TRBJ2-5, with TRBD1 matching over 7 bases. The CDR3 has 14 residues. Trimming cost V 5 bases and J 5 bases; bases outside gene matches: 8. Looked up from germline, CDR1 is SNHLY and CDR2 is FYNNEI. CDR3 sequence: CASSYIDREETQYF. Here the CDR3 DNA reads TGTGCCAGCAGTTACATAGACAGGGAGGAGACCCAGTACTTC.

V usage is TRBV7-2 and J usage is TRBJ2-3; tentative D call: TRBD2 (6 bases). The CDR3 consists of 14 residues. Germline V lookup: CDR1 SGHTA, CDR2 FQGNSA. With 1 base removed from V and 2 bases from J, the gap between germline ends came to 7 bases. The CDR3 bases are TGTGCCAGCAGCTTAGTAGCGGCCACAGATACGCAGTATTTT. Protein sequence: CASSLVAATDTQYF. Full variable domain (remainder filled in from reference TRBV7-2 and TRBJ2-3): GAGVSQSPSNKVTEKGKDVELRCDPISGHTALYWYRQSLGQGLEFLIYFQGNSAPDKSGLPSDRFSAERTGGSVSTLTIQRTQQEDSAVYLCASSLVAATDTQYFGPGTRLTVL.

The CDR3 region has the DNA TGTGCCAGCAGACGGACAGGGGGAGAAGATACGCAGTATTTT. As protein: CASRRTGGEDTQYF. The rearrangement joins TRBV28 to TRBJ2-3, with 10 positions matching TRBD1. Germline V CDR1 and CDR2: MDHEN, SYDVKM. The CDR3 is made up of 14 amino acids. The junction had 5 bases not matched to a gene; V was cut back by 6 bases and J by 5 bases. The full variable domain, completed using reference TRBV28 and TRBJ2-3, is DVKVTQSSRYLVKRTGEKVFLECVQDMDHENMFWYRQDPGLGLRLIYFSYDVKMKEKGDIPEGYSVSREKKERFSLILESASTNQTSMYLCASRRTGGEDTQYFGPGTRLTVL.

The chain is built from TRBV7-6 and TRBJ2-7; D tentatively fits TRBD1 or TRBD2 (5 bases each). Trimming took off 4 bases at V and 2 bases at J, with 12 bases between the two ends. The CDR3 is 14 amino acids. Germline V lookup: CDR1 SGHVS, CDR2 FNYEAQ. The CDR3 loop reads CASSSARDPYEQYF. Written as DNA, the CDR3 is TGTGCCAGCAGCTCCGCCAGGGACCCCTACGAGCAGTACTTC.

V usage is TRBV5-1 and J usage is TRBJ2-7; 9 bases map to TRBD1. After removal of 0 bases from V and 9 bases from J, the junction contained 7 bases not matched to a gene. CDR1 SGHRS and CDR2 YFSETQ come from the germline V gene. The CDR3 contains 14 residues. The CDR3 DNA reads TGCGCCAGCAGCTTGGCTAAGGGGACAGGGATGCAGTACTTC. This codes for CASSLAKGTGMQYF.

The V and J genes are TRBV7-9 and TRBJ1-1, with 9 bases matching TRBD1. The germline V gene has CDR1 SEHNR and CDR2 FQNEAQ (reference sequence). V lost 2 bases to trimming and J lost 3 bases; unmatched junction nucleotides: 4. The CDR3 has 15 amino acids. CDR3 DNA: TGTGCCAGCAGCTTAAAGGGACAGGGAGACACTGAAGCTTTCTTT. Translating gives CASSLKGQGDTEAFF.

CDR3 DNA: TGTGCCAGCAGCTTGGTTACGGCTAGCGGGGCCTACGAGCAGTACTTC. Its protein is CASSLVTASGAYEQYF. This rearrangement joins TRBV5-4 to TRBJ2-7; 9 nucleotides agree with TRBD2. The germline CDR1 and CDR2 sequences are SGHNT and YYREEE (reference sequence). The CDR3 length is 16 residues. V lost 0 bases to trimming and J lost 2 bases; unmatched junction nucleotides: 6.

V usage is TRBV28 and J usage is TRBJ2-1; perhaps D is TRBD1 or TRBD2 (5 bases each). This CDR3 region has 16 residues. V was trimmed by 7 bases and J by 0 bases, leaving 16 bases between them. CDR1 is MDHEN and CDR2 is SYDVKM in the germline V gene. In DNA form, the CDR3 reads TGTGCCAGCAAGCGGCTAGGGACCAGCTCCTACAATGAGCAGTTCTTC. This encodes CASKRLGTSSYNEQFF.

This clone was seen only once. The gene calls are TRBV9 and TRBJ1-2; unclear D gene. There are 15 residues in the CDR3. With 4 bases removed from V and 4 bases from J, the gap between germline ends came to 17 bases. The V gene's germline CDR1 is SGDLS and CDR2 YYNGEE. DNA for the CDR3: TGTGCCAGCAGCCCCACACGGACTTCAATCTATGGCTACACCTTC. It encodes CASSPTRTSIYGYTF.

This sequence joins TRBV7-3 and TRBJ2-3; D ambiguous. The V and J ends lost 6 bases and 1 base respectively, with 11 bases between them. The CDR3 runs to 14 residues. Germline V lookup: CDR1 SGHTA, CDR2 FQGTGA. In nucleotides, the CDR3 is TGTGCCAGCAGTATGTATTTTCGCACAGATACGCAGTATTTT. It translates to CASSMYFRTDTQYF.

The rearrangement joins TRBV18 to TRBJ2-5; D is perhaps TRBD1 (5 bases). The germline V gene encodes CDR1 KGHSH and CDR2 LQKENI. This CDR3 has 14 amino acids. V lost 2 bases, J lost 7 bases, and 14 bases lay in between. The chain's CDR3 is CASSPAGRGGTQYF. CDR3 DNA sequence: TGTGCCAGCTCACCAGCAGGGCGAGGTGGGACCCAGTACTTC.

The gene calls are TRBV7-9 and TRBJ1-2; no clear D gene. From germline, CDR1 is SEHNR and CDR2 FQNEAQ (reference sequence). V was pared by 4 bases and J by 5 bases, with 8 bases between. The CDR3 runs to 12 residues. CDR3 coding DNA: TGTGCCAGCAGCTCCCCAAATTATGGCTACACCTTC. Translation gives CASSSPNYGYTF.

The V call is TRBV5-1, the J call TRBJ2-5, with D uncertain. Trimming removed 4 bases at V and 2 bases at J, with 18 bases between. This CDR3 contains 16 residues. Germline V CDR1 and CDR2: SGHRS, YFSETQ. The CDR3 nucleotides are TGCGCCAGCAGCCGGTCGGGTGGCCCAAGACAAGAGACCCAGTACTTC. Translation: CASSRSGGPRQETQYF.

This rearrangement joins TRBV19 to TRBJ2-5; D tentatively fits TRBD1 or TRBD2 (7 bases each). The CDR3 runs 13 residues. Germline assignment: CDR1 LNHDA and CDR2 SQIVND (reference sequence). V lost 7 bases and J lost 5, with 14 bases in between. CDR3 region: CASTHRGGETQYF. The CDR3 DNA reads as TGTGCCAGTACGCACAGGGGAGGGGAGACCCAGTACTTC.

The CDR3 DNA is TGTGCCAGCAGCCTACAGGGGATGGAGGCTTTCTTT. Translated: CASSLQGMEAFF. This rearrangement joins TRBV5-4 to TRBJ1-1; TRBD1 agrees at 7 bases. Germline-derived CDR1 and CDR2 are SGHNT and YYREEE (reference sequence). There are 12 residues in the CDR3. J was trimmed by 11 bases and V by 4 bases; bases with no gene match: 8.

The V and J genes are TRBV5-5 and TRBJ1-5, with unresolved D. The CDR3 length is 15 residues. Germline loops: CDR1 SGHKS, CDR2 YYEKEE (reference sequence). The V end lost 4 bases, the J end lost 11 bases, and 22 bases lay between the germline ends. The CDR3 here is CASSPDGLRIEAQHF. The CDR3 DNA is TGTGCCAGCAGCCCTGACGGACTCCGGATTGAGGCCCAGCATTTT.

The chain combines TRBV5-1 with TRBJ2-4; D is perhaps TRBD1 (5 bases). Trimming pared 0 bases from V and 6 bases from J, leaving 13 bases between. Germline loops: CDR1 SGHRS, CDR2 YFSETQ. The CDR3 covers 15 residues. The CDR3 region has the DNA TGCGCCAGCAGCTTGGAGGGGCGCGGCGGAAACATTCAGTACTTC. It codes for CASSLEGRGGNIQYF. The full variable domain, its missing parts supplied by reference TRBV5-1 and TRBJ2-4, is KAGVTQTPRYLIKTRGQQVTLSCSPISGHRSVSWYQQTPGQGLQFLFEYFSETQRNKGNFPGRFSGRQFSNSRSEMNVSTLELGDSALYLCASSLEGRGGNIQYFGAGTRLSVL.

J is TRBJ2-3 and V is TRBV6-5; TRBD2 matches at 11 bases. The CDR3 loop spans 15 amino acids. Germline V lookup: CDR1 MNHEY, CDR2 SVGAGI. The ends lost 8 bases at V and 5 bases at J; junction bases unmatched: 9. The CDR3 is CASGYSGRAEDTQYF. The CDR3 nucleotides are TGTGCCAGCGGGTATAGCGGGAGGGCCGAAGATACGCAGTATTTT.

V is TRBV4-3 and J is TRBJ1-4; D not certain. The germline V and J ends were trimmed by 2 bases and 8 bases, with 18 bases remaining between them. CDR1 is LGHNA, CDR2 YSLEER, per germline. This CDR3 comprises 16 residues. Written as DNA, the CDR3 is TGCGCCAGCAGCCAATACCGGGCCTCGAGGGAGGAAAAACTGTTTTTT. This translates into CASSQYRASREEKLFF.

J is TRBJ1-5 and V is TRBV27; a weak D match, TRBD1 (6 bases). Trimming pared 6 bases from V and 2 bases from J, leaving 11 bases between. This CDR3 comprises 14 residues. The germline V gene encodes CDR1 MNHEY and CDR2 SMNVEV (reference sequence). As DNA, the CDR3 is TGTGCCAGCAGGAACAGGGTGGGCAATCAGCCCCAGCATTTT. This sequence encodes CASRNRVGNQPQHF.

This chain links TRBV28 with TRBJ2-1, with TRBD2 as a possible D gene (6 bases). Per germline, CDR1 MDHEN and CDR2 SYDVKM. V was pared by 7 bases and J by 16 bases, with 17 bases between. The CDR3 extends over 11 amino acids. The CDR3, as DNA: TGTGCCAGCACCACGACGGGGGAGCGCTTCTTC. Translating it yields CASTTTGERFF.

The gene calls are TRBV29-1 and TRBJ2-7, with 9 bases matching TRBD1. The CDR3 covers 14 residues. Germline V lookup: CDR1 SQVTM, CDR2 ANQGSEA. J lost 4 bases, V lost 7 bases, and 11 bases had no gene match. The CDR3 protein is CSAVLGQGLYEQYF. CDR3 DNA: TGCAGCGCCGTGCTGGGACAGGGCCTTTACGAGCAGTACTTC.

There are a few counts of this clone. The CDR3 DNA reads TGTGCCAGCTCACCACCGGGGTACACTGAAGCTTTCTTT. Translation gives CASSPPGYTEAFF. The gene calls are TRBV18 and TRBJ1-1; D is unresolved. Between the trimmed V and J ends, which lost 0 bases and 3 bases, there was a span of 5 bases. The CDR3 runs 13 residues. In germline, CDR1 is KGHSH, CDR2 LQKENI.

This sequence joins TRBV21-1 and TRBJ1-2. TRBV21-1 corresponds to a pseudogene. This CDR3 has 11 residues. The CDR3 here is CASSEDYGYTF. The CDR3 DNA reads as TGTGCCAGCAGTGAAGACTATGGCTACACCTTC.

The chain joins TRBV2 to TRBJ1-5; D is uncertain. The germline V and J ends were trimmed by 5 bases and 6 bases, with 14 bases remaining between them. Germline V gives CDR1 SNHLY, CDR2 FYNNEI. This CDR3 has 14 residues. As DNA, the CDR3 is TGTGCCAGCAGTTCTGGACGCTGGGGTCAGCCCCAGCATTTT. Amino acid sequence: CASSSGRWGQPQHF. The full variable domain, completed using reference TRBV2 and TRBJ1-5, is EPEVTQTPSHQVTQMGQEVILRCVPISNHLYFYWYRQILGQKVEFLVSFYNNEISEKSEIFDDQFSVERPDGSNFTLKIRSTKLEDSAMYFCASSSGRWGQPQHFGDGTRLSIL.